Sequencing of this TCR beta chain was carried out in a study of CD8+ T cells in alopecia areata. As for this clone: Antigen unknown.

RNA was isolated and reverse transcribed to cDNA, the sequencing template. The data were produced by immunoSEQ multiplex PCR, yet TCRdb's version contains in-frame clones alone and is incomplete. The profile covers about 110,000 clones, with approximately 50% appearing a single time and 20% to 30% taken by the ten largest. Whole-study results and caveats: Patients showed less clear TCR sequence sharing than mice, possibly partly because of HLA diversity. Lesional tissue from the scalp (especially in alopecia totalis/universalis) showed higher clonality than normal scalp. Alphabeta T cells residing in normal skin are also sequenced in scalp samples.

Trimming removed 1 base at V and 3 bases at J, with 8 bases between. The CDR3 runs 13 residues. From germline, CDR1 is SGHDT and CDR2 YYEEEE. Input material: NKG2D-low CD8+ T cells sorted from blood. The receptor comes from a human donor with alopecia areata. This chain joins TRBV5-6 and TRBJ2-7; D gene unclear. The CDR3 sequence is CASSLYGYYEQYF. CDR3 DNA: TGTGCCAGCAGCTTGTACGGATACTACGAGCAGTACTTC.